The 24 T cell receptor beta chains below were found in one sample sequenced in a study of T cells after yellow fever vaccination. TCRdb analysed the 5' RACE reads with MiXCR anew, one entry per CDR3 protein. Seen here are a few hundred thousand distinct CDR3 sequences, roughly 7% observed once, and the top ten hold 15% to 20%. Material: PBMCs, obtained approximately 40 days after the first yellow fever vaccination. These receptors originate from a man aged 18 to 35 who received the YFV17D yellow fever vaccine.

This clonotype was detected a few times. The rearrangement links TRBV28 to TRBJ1-1; no firm D call. V was pared by 4 bases and J by 1 base, with 16 bases between. This CDR3 is built from 16 residues. Germline V gene lookup returns CDR1 MDHEN and CDR2 SYDVKM. The CDR3 reads CASSSRQYLPNTEAFF. The CDR3 DNA is TGTGCCAGCAGTTCTCGGCAGTACCTACCGAACACTGAAGCTTTCTTT.

The chain recombines TRBV13 with TRBJ2-7, with 7 bases matching TRBD1. Germline V gene sequence: CDR1 PRHDT, CDR2 FYEKMQ (reference sequence). The trim removed 4 bases at V and 4 bases at J, leaving 4 bases unmatched. The CDR3 runs 13 residues. Here the CDR3 reads CASSSGTEYEQYF. CDR3 DNA sequence: TGTGCCAGCAGCTCCGGGACAGAATACGAGCAGTACTTC.

The chain links TRBV14 to TRBJ2-7; D perhaps matches TRBD2 (5 bases). The CDR3 length is 13 residues. CDR1 is SGHDN, CDR2 FVKESK, per germline. Between the trimmed V and J ends, which lost 2 bases and 6 bases, there was a span of 11 bases. Here the CDR3 DNA reads TGTGCCAGCAGCCAAACTTACGAGGGCGAGCAGTACGTC. Translation gives CASSQTYEGEQYV.

A few counts support this clonotype. The chain carries TRBV12-3 or TRBV12-4 and TRBJ1-5, with 9 bases that match TRBD1. J gave up 5 bases and V 4 bases, and 6 bases lay outside the gene matches. The CDR3 loop spans 15 amino acids. The CDR3 DNA follows: TGTGCCAGCAGTTCAGGACAGGGGTTTTATCAGCCCCAGCATTTT. It is translated as CASSSGQGFYQPQHF.

This sequence joins TRBV11-2 and TRBJ1-1; D perhaps matches TRBD1 (5 bases). The V gene's germline CDR1 is SGHAT and CDR2 FQNNGV. CDR3 length equals 14 residues. V lost 2 bases to trimming and J lost 4 bases, with 11 bases between them. The CDR3 sequence is CASSLSGEGTEAFF. The CDR3 DNA sequence: TGTGCCAGCAGCTTATCGGGGGAGGGCACTGAAGCTTTCTTT.

This clonotype was observed many times. V gene TRBV7-2 combines with J gene TRBJ2-3; TRBD1 might be the D (6 bases). Germline CDR1 SGHTA, CDR2 FQGNSA. V dropped 5 bases and J dropped 0 bases, with 12 bases sitting between them. The CDR3 consists of 15 residues. CDR3 bases: TGTGCCAGCAGCCCGCGGACAGTCAGCACAGATACGCAGTATTTT. Its protein product is CASSPRTVSTDTQYF.

This clonotype has only a few counts. V is TRBV20-1 and J is TRBJ1-6; TRBD1 agrees at 7 bases. J gave up 7 bases and V 0 bases, and 3 bases lay outside the gene matches. CDR1 and CDR2 from the germline V gene are DFQATT and SNEGSKA (reference sequence). The CDR3 loop spans 14 amino acids. CDR3 protein: CSARDNRGNSPLHF. As DNA, the CDR3 is TGCAGTGCTAGAGATAACAGGGGAAATTCACCCCTCCACTTT.

The sample holds a few counts of this clonotype. This chain joins TRBV6-5 and TRBJ2-7; TRBD1 aligns across 8 bases. The germline CDR1 and CDR2 sequences are MNHEY and SVGAGI. CDR3 length: 13 amino acids. The junction had 3 bases not matched to a gene; V was cut back by 2 bases and J by 6 bases. The CDR3 sequence is CASSYQGAGEQYF. As DNA, the CDR3 is TGTGCCAGCAGTTACCAGGGGGCGGGCGAGCAGTACTTC.

This clonotype was seen only a few times. The genes are TRBV7-9 and TRBJ1-6; D is unclear. V gave up 5 bases and J gave up 7 bases, with 12 bases separating them. Germline CDR1 is SEHNR and CDR2 is FQNEAQ (reference sequence). The CDR3 covers 14 residues. This CDR3 reads CASSISALNSPLHF. The CDR3 DNA reads as TGTGCCAGCAGCATAAGCGCCCTCAATTCACCCCTCCACTTT.

The V gene is TRBV6-2 or TRBV6-3, the J gene TRBJ2-3; either TRBD1 or TRBD2 may fit D (6 bases each). This CDR3 is built from 14 residues. The V gene's germline CDR1 is MNHEY and CDR2 SVGEGT. V gave up 7 bases and J gave up 1 base, with 12 bases separating them. CDR3: CASNWGAGTDTQYF. CDR3 DNA: TGTGCCAGCAATTGGGGGGCCGGCACAGATACGCAGTATTTT.

This clonotype was seen a handful of times. The genes are TRBV7-2 and TRBJ1-1; D is unresolved. Trimming pared 2 bases from V and 4 bases from J, leaving 17 bases between. The CDR3 extends over 16 amino acids. Per the germline V gene, CDR1 is SGHTA and CDR2 is FQGNSA. CDR3 loop: CASSLNELLVPTEAFF. CDR3 in DNA: TGTGCCAGCAGCTTAAACGAATTATTAGTACCCACTGAAGCTTTCTTT.

This clonotype was seen more than once but under ten times. The rearrangement joins TRBV7-2 to TRBJ2-3; the D is unclear. Trimming shortened V by 3 bases and J by 6 bases, and 13 bases separated the two germline ends. The CDR3 totals 14 residues. Germline V gene sequence: CDR1 SGHTA, CDR2 FQGNSA. For the CDR3, the DNA is TGTGCCAGCAGCTTCCTTTCCGCCGGGGATACGCAGTATTTT. As protein: CASSFLSAGDTQYF.

The J gene is TRBJ2-1, the V gene TRBV7-9; the D gene is possibly TRBD1 (5 bases). The CDR3 extends over 14 amino acids. Germline V gene data show CDR1 as SEHNR and CDR2 as FQNEAQ (reference sequence). Trimming pared 5 bases from V and 8 bases from J, leaving 16 bases between. Written as DNA, the CDR3 is TGTGCCAGCAGCCAATTTCGACAGTCCCATGAGCAGTTCTTC. This codes for CASSQFRQSHEQFF.

This clonotype showed up just a few times. V gene TRBV2 combines with J gene TRBJ1-6; 8 positions match TRBD1. The V segment lost 6 bases and the J segment 4 bases; nucleotides outside the gene matches: 8. The CDR3 has 16 residues. Germline V gene data show CDR1 as SNHLY and CDR2 as FYNNEI. The CDR3 DNA reads TGTGCCAGCAGGGCGGACAGGGACCCTTATAATTCACCCCTCCACTTT. Amino acid sequence: CASRADRDPYNSPLHF.

This clonotype was found a few times. This sequence joins TRBV12-3 or TRBV12-4 and TRBJ2-3; 7 nucleotides match TRBD1. CDR3 length: 13 amino acids. After removal of 10 bases from V and 6 bases from J, the junction contained 10 bases not matched to a gene. The CDR3 DNA sequence: TGTGCCACGACCAGCAGGGGGTTGGATACGCAGTATTTT. This codes for CATTSRGLDTQYF.

This clonotype was observed a handful of times. J is TRBJ2-7 and V is TRBV27; 7 nucleotides agree with TRBD1. Germline loops: CDR1 MNHEY, CDR2 SMNVEV (reference sequence). The trim removed 3 bases at V and 5 bases at J, leaving 4 bases unmatched. The CDR3 has 13 residues. In nucleotides, the CDR3 is TGTGCCAGCAGTTTGGCAGGGGGAAACGAGCAGTACTTC. Its protein is CASSLAGGNEQYF.

This clonotype was counted ten times or more. This chain uses TRBV7-2 with TRBJ1-3; D perhaps matches TRBD1 (5 bases). The ends were cut back, 1 base at V and 3 bases at J, with 10 bases in the middle. In germline, CDR1 is SGHTA, CDR2 FQGNSA. The CDR3 extends over 15 amino acids. CDR3 sequence reads: CASSLVLGVGNTIYF. The CDR3 DNA reads TGTGCCAGCAGCTTAGTCCTAGGGGTTGGAAACACCATATATTTT.

This clonotype was recorded many times. The rearrangement links TRBV6-2 or TRBV6-3 to TRBJ2-2; TRBD2 is a possible D gene (6 bases). The CDR3 contains 17 residues. The germline V gene has CDR1 MNHEY and CDR2 SVGEGT. V lost 6 bases to trimming and J lost 4 bases, with 21 bases between them. The DNA for the CDR3 is TGTGCCAGCAGCCTACCGGACCGGGCGGGGACCACCGGGGAGCTGTTTTTT. Translated: CASSLPDRAGTTGELFF.

This clonotype was counted between two and nine times. The CDR3 loop is CSALPGPNSNQPQHF. As DNA, the CDR3 is TGCAGTGCCTTACCCGGGCCAAATAGCAATCAGCCCCAGCATTTT. The genes are TRBV20-1 and TRBJ1-5; D ambiguous. The length of the CDR3 is 15 residues. Trimming took 6 bases from V and 0 from J, leaving 15 bases between them. Germline CDR1 reads DFQATT; CDR2 reads SNEGSKA (reference sequence).

This clonotype has just a few counts. This rearrangement joins TRBV5-6 to TRBJ2-3, with 10 nucleotides matching TRBD2. V lost 1 base and J lost 4; bases outside the gene matches: 3. This CDR3 is 15 amino acids long. Germline loops: CDR1 SGHDT, CDR2 YYEEEE. The CDR3 is CASSLIAGGPDTQYF. The CDR3 DNA follows: TGTGCCAGCAGCTTGATAGCGGGGGGACCAGATACGCAGTATTTT.

The V gene is TRBV5-1, the J gene TRBJ2-2; D is undetermined. V gave up 4 bases and J gave up 5 bases, with 15 bases separating them. CDR1 and CDR2 from the germline V gene are SGHRS and YFSETQ. The CDR3 totals 15 residues. In nucleotides, the CDR3 is TGCGCCAGCAGCCGTCTGCCAGGTGTTACCGGGGAGCTGTTTTTT. Amino acids: CASSRLPGVTGELFF.

The CDR3 spells CASSKSGGNRTYEQYV. CDR3 DNA: TGTGCCAGCAGCAAATCCGGGGGTAACAGGACCTACGAGCAGTACGTC. The chain employs TRBV21-1 and TRBJ2-7; the D call in the table, TRBD1, was not verified against the DNA. TRBV21-1 is a pseudogene locus. CDR3 length: 16 residues.

For this clonotype: Here the CDR3 omits its conserved ending phenylalanine or tryptophan, so a read error is the likely source. The chain is built from TRBV5-1 and TRBJ2-5, with TRBD2 matching 7 bases. Germline V CDR1 and CDR2: SGHRS, YFSETQ. Germline trimming cut 3 bases from V and 5 bases from J; bases unmatched to any gene: 13. CDR3 length: 16 residues. In DNA, the CDR3 is TGCGCCAGCAGCTCGGCGGGAGTTAGTCCAAAGGAGACCCAGTACCTC. Amino acid sequence: CASSSAGVSPKETQYL.

In its sample, this clonotype was seen a few times. The chain joins TRBV15 to TRBJ2-3, with TRBD2 as a possible D gene (5 bases). The V end lost 0 bases, the J end lost 1 base, and 11 bases lay between the germline ends. The V gene's germline CDR1 is LNHNV and CDR2 YYDKDF (reference sequence). The CDR3 is made up of 16 amino acids. The CDR3 DNA follows: TGTGCCACCAGCAGAGAGATCTCGCGGGGCACAGATACGCAGTATTTT. Translated, it gives CATSREISRGTDTQYF.